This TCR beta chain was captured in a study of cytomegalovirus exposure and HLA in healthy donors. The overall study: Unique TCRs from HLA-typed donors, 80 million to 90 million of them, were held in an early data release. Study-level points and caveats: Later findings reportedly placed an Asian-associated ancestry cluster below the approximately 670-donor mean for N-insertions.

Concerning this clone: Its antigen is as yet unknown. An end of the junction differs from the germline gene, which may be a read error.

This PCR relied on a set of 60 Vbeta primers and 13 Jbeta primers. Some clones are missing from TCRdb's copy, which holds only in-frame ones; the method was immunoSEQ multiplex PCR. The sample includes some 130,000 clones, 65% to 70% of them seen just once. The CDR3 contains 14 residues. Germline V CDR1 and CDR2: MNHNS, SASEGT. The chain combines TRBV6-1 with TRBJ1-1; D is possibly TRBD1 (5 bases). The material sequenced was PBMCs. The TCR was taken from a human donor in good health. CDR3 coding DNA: TGTGCCATCAGTCTACAGGTGTTGGGCACTGAAGCTTTCTTT. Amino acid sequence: CAISLQVLGTEAFF.